The entry that follows covers one T cell receptor (beta chain) sequence. Method: immunoSEQ multiplex PCR; TCRdb's copy keeps in-frame clones and lacks some. The sample contains some 140,000 clones, 70% to 90% of which appear only once. The data were taken from a study of T cell responses to AZD1222 COVID-19 vaccine. V trimming: 5 bases; J trimming: 4 bases; junction bases outside the gene matches: 4. This CDR3 comprises 14 residues. Germline V gives CDR1 KGHDR, CDR2 SFDVKD. Here the sequenced sample was peripheral blood, taken on day 0 of AZD1222 vaccination. The rearrangement joins TRBV24-1 to TRBJ2-3; 8 bases are a match to TRBD1. This clonotype originated in an adult in good health. The CDR3 bases are TGTGCCACCAGTGGGCCAGGGGGCGCAGATACGCAGTATTTT. This gives the protein CATSGPGGADTQYF.